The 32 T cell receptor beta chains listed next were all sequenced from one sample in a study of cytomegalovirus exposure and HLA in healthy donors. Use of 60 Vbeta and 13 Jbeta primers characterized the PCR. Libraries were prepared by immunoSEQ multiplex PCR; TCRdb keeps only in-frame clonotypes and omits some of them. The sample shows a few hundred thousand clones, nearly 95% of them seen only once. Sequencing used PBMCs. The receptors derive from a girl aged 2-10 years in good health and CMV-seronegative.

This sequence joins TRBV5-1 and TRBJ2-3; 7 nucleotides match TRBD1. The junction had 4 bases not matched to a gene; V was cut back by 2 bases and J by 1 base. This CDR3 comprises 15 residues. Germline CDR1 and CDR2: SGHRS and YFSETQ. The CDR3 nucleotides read TGCGCCAGCAGCTTCAGGGACAGTGGCACAGATACGCAGTATTTT. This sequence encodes CASSFRDSGTDTQYF. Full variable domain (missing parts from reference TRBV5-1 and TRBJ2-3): KAGVTQTPRYLIKTRGQQVTLSCSPISGHRSVSWYQQTPGQGLQFLFEYFSETQRNKGNFPGRFSGRQFSNSRSEMNVSTLELGDSALYLCASSFRDSGTDTQYFGPGTRLTVL.

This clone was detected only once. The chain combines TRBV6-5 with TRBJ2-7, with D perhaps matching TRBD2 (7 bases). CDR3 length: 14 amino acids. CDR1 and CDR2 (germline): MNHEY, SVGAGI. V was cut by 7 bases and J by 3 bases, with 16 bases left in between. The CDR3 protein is CASTPAGASYEQYF. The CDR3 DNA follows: TGTGCCAGCACCCCTGCGGGGGCGAGCTACGAGCAGTACTTC.

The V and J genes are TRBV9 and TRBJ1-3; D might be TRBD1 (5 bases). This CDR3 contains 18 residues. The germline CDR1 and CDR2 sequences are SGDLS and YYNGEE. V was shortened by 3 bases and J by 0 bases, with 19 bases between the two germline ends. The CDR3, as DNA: TGTGCCAGCAGCGGGGGGGGTTCCGTCTATAACTCTGGAAACACCATATATTTT. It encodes CASSGGGSVYNSGNTIYF.

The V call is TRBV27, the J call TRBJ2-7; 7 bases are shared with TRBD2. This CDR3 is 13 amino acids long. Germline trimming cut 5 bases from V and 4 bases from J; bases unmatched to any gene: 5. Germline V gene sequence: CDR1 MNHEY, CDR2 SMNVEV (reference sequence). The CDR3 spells CASSLGTNYEQYF. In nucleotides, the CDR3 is TGTGCCAGCAGTCTGGGGACTAATTACGAGCAGTACTTC.

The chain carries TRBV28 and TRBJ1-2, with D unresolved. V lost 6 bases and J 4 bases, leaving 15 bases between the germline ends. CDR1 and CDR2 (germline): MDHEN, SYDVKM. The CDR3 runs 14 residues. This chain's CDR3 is CASSDIQTTYGYTF. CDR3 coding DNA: TGTGCCAGCAGCGATATACAGACGACCTATGGCTACACCTTC.

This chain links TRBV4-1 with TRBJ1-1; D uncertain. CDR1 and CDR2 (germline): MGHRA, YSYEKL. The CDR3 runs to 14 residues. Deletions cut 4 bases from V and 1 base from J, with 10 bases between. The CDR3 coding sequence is TGCGCCAGCAGCCCACAGAGATCGAACACTGAAGCTTTCTTT. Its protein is CASSPQRSNTEAFF.

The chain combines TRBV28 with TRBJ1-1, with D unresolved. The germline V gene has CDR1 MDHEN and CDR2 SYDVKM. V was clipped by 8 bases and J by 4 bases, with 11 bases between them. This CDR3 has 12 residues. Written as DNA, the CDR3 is TGTGCCAGCCACCCTAGCGGCACTGAAGCTTTCTTT. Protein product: CASHPSGTEAFF.

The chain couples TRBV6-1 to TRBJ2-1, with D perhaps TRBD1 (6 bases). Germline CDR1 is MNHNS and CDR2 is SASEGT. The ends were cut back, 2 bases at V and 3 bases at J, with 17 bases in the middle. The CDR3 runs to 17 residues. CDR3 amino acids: CASSEKARGSSYNEQFF. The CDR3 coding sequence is TGTGCCAGCAGTGAAAAAGCTAGGGGGTCGAGCTACAATGAGCAGTTCTTC.

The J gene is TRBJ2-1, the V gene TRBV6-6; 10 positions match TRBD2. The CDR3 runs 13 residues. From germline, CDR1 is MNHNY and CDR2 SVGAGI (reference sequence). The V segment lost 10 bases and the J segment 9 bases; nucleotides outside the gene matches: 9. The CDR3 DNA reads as TGTGCCACCGAAAAGCGGGAGGGCCTTGAGCAGTTCTTC. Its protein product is CATEKREGLEQFF.

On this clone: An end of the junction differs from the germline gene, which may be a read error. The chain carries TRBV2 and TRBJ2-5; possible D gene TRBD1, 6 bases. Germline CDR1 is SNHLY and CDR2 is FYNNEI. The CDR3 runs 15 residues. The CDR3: CASSGIRTDQEAQYF. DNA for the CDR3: TGTGCCAGCAGTGGAATACGGACAGATCAAGAGGCCCAGTACTTC.

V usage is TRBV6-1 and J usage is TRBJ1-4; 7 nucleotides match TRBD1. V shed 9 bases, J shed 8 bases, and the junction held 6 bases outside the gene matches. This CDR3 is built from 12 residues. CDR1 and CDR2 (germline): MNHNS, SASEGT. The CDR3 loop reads CASHKTGEKLFF. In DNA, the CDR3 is TGTGCCAGTCATAAGACAGGGGAAAAACTGTTTTTT.

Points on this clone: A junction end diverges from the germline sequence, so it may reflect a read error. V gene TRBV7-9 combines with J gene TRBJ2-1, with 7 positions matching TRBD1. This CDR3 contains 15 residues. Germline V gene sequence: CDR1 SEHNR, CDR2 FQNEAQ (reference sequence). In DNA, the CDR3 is TGTTCCAGCAGCATCCGACAGGGAGTGGACAATGAGCAGTTCTTC. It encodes CSSSIRQGVDNEQFF.

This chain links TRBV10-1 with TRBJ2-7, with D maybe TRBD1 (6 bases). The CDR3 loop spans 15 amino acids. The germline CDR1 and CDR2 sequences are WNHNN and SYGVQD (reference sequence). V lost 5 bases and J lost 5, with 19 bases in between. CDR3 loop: CASSPRGGVDHEQYF. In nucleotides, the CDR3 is TGCGCCAGCAGTCCGAGAGGGGGAGTCGATCACGAGCAGTACTTC.

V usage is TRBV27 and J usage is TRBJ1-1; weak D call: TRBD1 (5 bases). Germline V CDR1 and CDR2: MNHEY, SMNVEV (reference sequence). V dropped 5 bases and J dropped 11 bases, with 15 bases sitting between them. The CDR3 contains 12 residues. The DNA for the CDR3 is TGTGCCAGCAGTAAATCAGGGCTCGGGGCTTTCTTT. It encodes CASSKSGLGAFF.

CDR3 sequence reads: CASSLVPDYGYTF. The CDR3 DNA is TGTGCCAGCAGCTTAGTCCCGGACTATGGCTACACCTTC. This chain uses TRBV7-8 with TRBJ1-2; D is uncertain. The germline gives CDR1 SGHVS, CDR2 FQNEAQ. The CDR3 covers 13 residues. V lost 1 base and J 3 bases, leaving 6 bases between the germline ends.

Here the CDR3 reads CASSEGLGAGAREQYF. CDR3 bases: TGCGCCAGCAGTGAGGGCCTAGGGGCGGGAGCTCGGGAGCAGTACTTC. The chain carries TRBV10-2 and TRBJ2-7; 7 nucleotides match TRBD2. This CDR3 is built from 16 residues. V was pared by 2 bases and J by 7 bases, with 14 bases of the junction left unmatched. Germline V gene sequence: CDR1 WSHSY, CDR2 SAAADI.

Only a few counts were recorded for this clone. The CDR3 nucleotides are TGTGCCAGCAGCTTAGCGCTCTACGAGCAGTACTTC. It specifies CASSLALYEQYF. V gene TRBV7-9 combines with J gene TRBJ2-5; D is undetermined. Gene TRBJ2-7 matches the end of the DNA better, so the J call may be wrong. Per germline, CDR1 SEHNR and CDR2 FQNEAQ (reference sequence). The CDR3 is 12 amino acids.

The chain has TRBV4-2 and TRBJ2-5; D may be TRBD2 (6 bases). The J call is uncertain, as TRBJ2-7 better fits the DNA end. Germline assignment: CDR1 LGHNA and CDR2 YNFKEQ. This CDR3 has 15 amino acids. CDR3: CASSRGEEWSYEQYF. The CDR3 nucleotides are TGTGCCAGCAGCCGGGGGGAGGAGTGGTCCTACGAGCAGTACTTC.

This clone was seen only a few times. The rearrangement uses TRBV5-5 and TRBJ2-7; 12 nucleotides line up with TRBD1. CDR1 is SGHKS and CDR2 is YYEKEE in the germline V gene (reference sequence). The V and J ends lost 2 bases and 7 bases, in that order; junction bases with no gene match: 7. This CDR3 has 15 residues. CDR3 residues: CASSLAGQGAREQYF. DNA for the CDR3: TGTGCCAGCAGCTTAGCGGGACAGGGGGCCCGAGAGCAGTACTTC.

The CDR3 coding sequence is TGTGCCAGCAGTTTATCTAGTCAGGGGCATTCACCCCTCCACTTT. It yields the protein CASSLSSQGHSPLHF. This chain links TRBV27 with TRBJ1-6, with D perhaps matching TRBD1 (6 bases). Per the germline V gene, CDR1 is MNHEY and CDR2 is SMNVEV (reference sequence). The ends were cut back, 0 bases at V and 8 bases at J, with 11 bases in the middle. CDR3 length: 15 residues.

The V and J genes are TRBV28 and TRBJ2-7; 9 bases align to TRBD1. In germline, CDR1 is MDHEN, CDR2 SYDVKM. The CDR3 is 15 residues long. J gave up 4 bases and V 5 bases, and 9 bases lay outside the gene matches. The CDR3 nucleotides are TGTGCCAGCAGTAGCGGACAGGGGATCATGTACGAGCAGTACTTC. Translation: CASSSGQGIMYEQYF.

The CDR3 DNA sequence: TGTGCCAGCTCACATAGCGGGGGCTACGAGCAGTACTTC. Amino acid sequence: CASSHSGGYEQYF. The J gene is TRBJ2-7, the V gene TRBV18, with TRBD2 identical over 9 bases. The trim removed 4 bases at V and 3 bases at J, leaving 1 base unmatched. Germline V gene sequence: CDR1 KGHSH, CDR2 LQKENI. The CDR3 consists of 13 residues.

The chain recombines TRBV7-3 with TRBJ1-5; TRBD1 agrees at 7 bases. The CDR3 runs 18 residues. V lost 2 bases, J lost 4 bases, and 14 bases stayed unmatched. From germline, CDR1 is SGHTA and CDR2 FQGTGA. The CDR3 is CASSLFYLFRDRNQPQHF. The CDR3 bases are TGTGCCAGCAGCTTATTCTATTTATTCCGGGACAGAAATCAGCCCCAGCATTTT.

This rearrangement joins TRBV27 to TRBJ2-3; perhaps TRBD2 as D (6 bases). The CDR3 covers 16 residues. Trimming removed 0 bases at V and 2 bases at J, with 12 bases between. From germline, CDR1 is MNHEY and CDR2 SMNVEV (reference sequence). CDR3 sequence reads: CASSLSTVAATDTQYF. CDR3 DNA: TGTGCCAGCAGTTTATCGACGGTAGCGGCCACAGATACGCAGTATTTT.

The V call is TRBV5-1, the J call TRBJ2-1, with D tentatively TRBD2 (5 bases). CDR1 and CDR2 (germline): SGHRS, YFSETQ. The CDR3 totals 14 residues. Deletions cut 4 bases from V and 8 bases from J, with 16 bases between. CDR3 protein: CASSTRTGSDEQFF. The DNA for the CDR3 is TGCGCCAGCAGCACTAGGACGGGAAGCGATGAGCAGTTCTTC.

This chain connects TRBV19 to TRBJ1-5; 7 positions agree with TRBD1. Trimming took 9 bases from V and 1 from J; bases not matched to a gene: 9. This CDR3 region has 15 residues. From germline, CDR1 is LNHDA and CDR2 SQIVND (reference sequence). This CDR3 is CASRRGGGSNQPQHF. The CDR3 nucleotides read TGTGCCAGCCGGAGAGGGGGCGGGAGCAATCAGCCCCAGCATTTT.

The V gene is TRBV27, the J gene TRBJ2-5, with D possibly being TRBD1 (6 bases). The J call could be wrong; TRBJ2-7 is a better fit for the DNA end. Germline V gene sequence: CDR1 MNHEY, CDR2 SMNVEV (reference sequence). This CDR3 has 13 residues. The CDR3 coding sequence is TGTGCCAGCAGTCCACAGGGTTCCTACGAGCAGTACTTC. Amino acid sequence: CASSPQGSYEQYF.

CDR3 bases: TGTGCCAGCTCACAAGGACAGGGGGCCTATGGCTACACCTTC. This codes for CASSQGQGAYGYTF. The chain combines TRBV18 with TRBJ1-2; 11 nucleotides match TRBD1. V shed 4 bases and J 4 bases; nucleotides not matched to a gene: 2. Per germline, CDR1 KGHSH and CDR2 LQKENI. The CDR3 sequence is 14 residues long.

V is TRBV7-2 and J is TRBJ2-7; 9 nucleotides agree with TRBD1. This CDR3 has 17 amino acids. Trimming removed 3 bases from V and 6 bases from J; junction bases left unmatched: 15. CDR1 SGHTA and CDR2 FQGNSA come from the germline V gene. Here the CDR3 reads CASSFGGATGGVSEQYF. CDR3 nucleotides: TGTGCCAGCAGCTTCGGAGGGGCGACAGGGGGAGTTAGCGAGCAGTACTTC.

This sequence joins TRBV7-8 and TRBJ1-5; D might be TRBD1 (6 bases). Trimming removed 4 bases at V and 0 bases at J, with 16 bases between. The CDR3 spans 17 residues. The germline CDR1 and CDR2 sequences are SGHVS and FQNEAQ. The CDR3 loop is CASSSGLPGDSNQPQHF. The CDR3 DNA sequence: TGTGCCAGCAGCTCCGGATTGCCAGGGGATAGCAATCAGCCCCAGCATTTT.

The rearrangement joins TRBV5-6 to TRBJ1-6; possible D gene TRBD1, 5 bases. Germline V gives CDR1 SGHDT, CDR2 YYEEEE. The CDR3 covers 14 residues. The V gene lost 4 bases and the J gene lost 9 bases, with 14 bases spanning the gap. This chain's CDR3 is CASSPPREGSPLHF. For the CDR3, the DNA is TGTGCCAGCAGCCCGCCCAGGGAGGGTTCACCCCTCCACTTT.

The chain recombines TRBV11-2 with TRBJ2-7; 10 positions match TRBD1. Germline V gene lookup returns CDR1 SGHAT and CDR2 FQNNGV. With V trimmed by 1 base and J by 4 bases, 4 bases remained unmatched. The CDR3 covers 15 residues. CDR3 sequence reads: CASSLGTGGFYEQYF. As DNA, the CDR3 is TGTGCCAGCAGCTTAGGGACAGGGGGATTTTACGAGCAGTACTTC. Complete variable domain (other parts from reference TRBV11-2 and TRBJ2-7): EAGVAQSPRYKIIEKRQSVAFWCNPISGHATLYWYQQILGQGPKLLIQFQNNGVVDDSQLPKDRFSAERLKGVDSTLKIQPAKLEDSAVYLCASSLGTGGFYEQYFGPGTRLTVT.